This T cell receptor beta chain was sequenced for a study of cytomegalovirus exposure and HLA in healthy donors. PCR amplification relied on 60 Vbeta primers (plus 13 Jbeta primers). This table comes from immunoSEQ multiplex PCR, and its TCRdb copy is limited to in-frame clones, with some not included. The sample holds approximately 120,000 clones, 60% to 85% seen once. This CDR3 spans 13 amino acids. V was clipped by 8 bases and J by 4 bases; unmatched bases: 5. Germline lookup yields CDR1 LNHDA and CDR2 SQIVND (reference sequence). Sequenced sample: PBMCs. The rearrangement joins TRBV19 to TRBJ1-1; 9 nucleotides align to TRBD1. The receptor was isolated from a female donor in good health and CMV-seronegative. The CDR3 DNA reads as TGTGCCAGTGAGGGACAGGGAGGCACTGAAGCTTTCTTT. The encoded protein is CASEGQGGTEAFF.